What follows is one TCR beta chain and its context. Using immunoSEQ multiplex PCR, the repertoire was profiled, and TCRdb retains in-frame clones only, with some absent. The sample holds approximately 190,000 clones; 80% to 90% are singletons and the top ten take 20%. This specimen belongs to a study of blood T cell repertoires in COVID-19. In the study overall: Spain, Italy and the United States supplied samples that represented acute and convalescent COVID-19.

Germline CDR1 is SGHTA and CDR2 is FQGNSA. J gave up 8 bases and V 5 bases, and 4 bases lay outside the gene matches. The CDR3 spans 15 residues. The specimen was peripheral blood. The V gene is TRBV7-2, the J gene TRBJ2-1; 15 bases align to TRBD2. The origin of this receptor is a human donor in a cohort sampled during active COVID-19. CDR3 coding DNA: TGTGCCAGCAGCATGGGACTAGCGGGAGGCTATGAGCAGTTCTTC. Encoded protein: CASSMGLAGGYEQFF.